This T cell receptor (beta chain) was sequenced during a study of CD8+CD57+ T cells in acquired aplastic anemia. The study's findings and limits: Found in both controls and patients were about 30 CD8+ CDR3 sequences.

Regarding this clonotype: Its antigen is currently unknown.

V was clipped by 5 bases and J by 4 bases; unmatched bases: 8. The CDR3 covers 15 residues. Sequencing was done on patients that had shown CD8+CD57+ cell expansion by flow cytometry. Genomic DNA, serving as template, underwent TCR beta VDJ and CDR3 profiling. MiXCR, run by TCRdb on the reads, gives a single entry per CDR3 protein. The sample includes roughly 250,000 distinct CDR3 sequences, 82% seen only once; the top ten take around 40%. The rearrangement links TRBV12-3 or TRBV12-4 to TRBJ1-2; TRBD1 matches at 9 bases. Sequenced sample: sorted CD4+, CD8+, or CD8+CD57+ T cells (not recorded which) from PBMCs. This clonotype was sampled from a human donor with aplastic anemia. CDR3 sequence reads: CASSTSGQGSYGYTF. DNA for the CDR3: TGTGCCAGCAGTACATCAGGACAGGGGAGCTATGGCTACACCTTC.